This T cell receptor (beta chain) is from a study of OX40 agonist ivuxolimab in advanced cancers. Overall study context: Participants, 82.7% male, averaged approximately 60 years of age, ranging from about 23 to 85.

Turning to this clone: Its antigen is unknown.

Study-wide findings and caveats: There were also nonresponders showing low normalized T-cell clonal expansion.

The assay was immunoSEQ multiplex PCR, and TCRdb's table has in-frame clones only and misses some. The repertoire holds about 9,200 clones, with 70% to 90% as singletons. Germline V gives CDR1 SNHLY, CDR2 FYNNEI. The V gene lost 6 bases and the J gene lost 0 bases, with 24 bases spanning the gap. CDR3 length: 19 residues. The clonotype was recovered from an adult with an advanced solid tumor such as melanoma, head and neck, liver or kidney cancer. The chain recombines TRBV2 with TRBJ2-1; D might be TRBD2 (7 bases). Sequencing was performed on CD4+ or CD8+ T cells sorted from blood, taken in a trial of the OX40 agonist ivuxolimab. The CDR3 DNA sequence: TGTGCCAGCAGCCGAGTAGGGGGGGGGAACTACCACTCCTACAATGAGCAGTTCTTC. It encodes CASSRVGGGNYHSYNEQFF.